These 3 T cell receptor delta chains share one sample of origin, sequenced in a study of gamma delta lymphoproliferative disorders and STAT genes. TCRdb re-called the multiplex PCR reads via CATT. The profile shows about 3,400 delta-chain clones, more than 0.95% of them singletons. PBMCs from patients and controls supplied the genomic DNA for sequencing. Sequencing was carried out using blood. These TCRs come from a human donor in good health.

This clone was counted a few times. This DNA's translation and the protein TCRdb lists, from a much larger clone, do not match at residue 10, likely due to a read error; the protein shown is translated from the DNA. The chain uses TRDV2 and TRDJ1; 10 bases line up with TRDD3. This CDR3 spans 19 amino acids. The J segment lost 3 bases and the V segment lost 0 bases, leaving 15 bases of the junction unmatched. CDR1 GEAIGNYY and CDR2 EKD come from the germline V gene. CDR3 nucleotides: TGTGCCTGTGACACCCTACTGGGGGATGCAGCTGGAGTGCCCGATAAACTCATCTTT. Its translation: CACDTLLGDAAGVPDKLIF.

This clone occurred a few times. The protein given by TCRdb reflects a much larger clone and differs at residue 11 from this DNA's translation, likely from a read error; the protein shown is the DNA's translation. The chain employs TRDV2 and TRDJ3; TRDD3 matches at 10 bases. The germline CDR1 and CDR2 sequences are GEAIGNYY and EKD. This CDR3 is 20 amino acids long. The V gene end was trimmed by 0 bases and the J gene end by 0 bases; junction bases not matched to a gene: 7. CDR3 loop: CACDTVLGDAGSWDTRQMFF. The CDR3 bases are TGTGCCTGTGACACCGTACTGGGGGATGCGGGCTCCTGGGACACCCGACAGATGTTTTTC.

This clone was recorded a few times. The translation of this DNA and the TCRdb protein of a much larger clone differ at residue 4, probably owing to a read error; the protein shown here is translated from the DNA. This rearrangement joins TRDV2 to TRDJ1, with TRDD3 matching over 9 bases. The germline V gene has CDR1 GEAIGNYY and CDR2 EKD. The CDR3 totals 18 residues. In DNA, the CDR3 is TGTGCCTGTGGCACCGTACTGACTGGGGGAAGGGAAACCGATAAACTCATCTTT. This gives the protein CACGTVLTGGRETDKLIF.